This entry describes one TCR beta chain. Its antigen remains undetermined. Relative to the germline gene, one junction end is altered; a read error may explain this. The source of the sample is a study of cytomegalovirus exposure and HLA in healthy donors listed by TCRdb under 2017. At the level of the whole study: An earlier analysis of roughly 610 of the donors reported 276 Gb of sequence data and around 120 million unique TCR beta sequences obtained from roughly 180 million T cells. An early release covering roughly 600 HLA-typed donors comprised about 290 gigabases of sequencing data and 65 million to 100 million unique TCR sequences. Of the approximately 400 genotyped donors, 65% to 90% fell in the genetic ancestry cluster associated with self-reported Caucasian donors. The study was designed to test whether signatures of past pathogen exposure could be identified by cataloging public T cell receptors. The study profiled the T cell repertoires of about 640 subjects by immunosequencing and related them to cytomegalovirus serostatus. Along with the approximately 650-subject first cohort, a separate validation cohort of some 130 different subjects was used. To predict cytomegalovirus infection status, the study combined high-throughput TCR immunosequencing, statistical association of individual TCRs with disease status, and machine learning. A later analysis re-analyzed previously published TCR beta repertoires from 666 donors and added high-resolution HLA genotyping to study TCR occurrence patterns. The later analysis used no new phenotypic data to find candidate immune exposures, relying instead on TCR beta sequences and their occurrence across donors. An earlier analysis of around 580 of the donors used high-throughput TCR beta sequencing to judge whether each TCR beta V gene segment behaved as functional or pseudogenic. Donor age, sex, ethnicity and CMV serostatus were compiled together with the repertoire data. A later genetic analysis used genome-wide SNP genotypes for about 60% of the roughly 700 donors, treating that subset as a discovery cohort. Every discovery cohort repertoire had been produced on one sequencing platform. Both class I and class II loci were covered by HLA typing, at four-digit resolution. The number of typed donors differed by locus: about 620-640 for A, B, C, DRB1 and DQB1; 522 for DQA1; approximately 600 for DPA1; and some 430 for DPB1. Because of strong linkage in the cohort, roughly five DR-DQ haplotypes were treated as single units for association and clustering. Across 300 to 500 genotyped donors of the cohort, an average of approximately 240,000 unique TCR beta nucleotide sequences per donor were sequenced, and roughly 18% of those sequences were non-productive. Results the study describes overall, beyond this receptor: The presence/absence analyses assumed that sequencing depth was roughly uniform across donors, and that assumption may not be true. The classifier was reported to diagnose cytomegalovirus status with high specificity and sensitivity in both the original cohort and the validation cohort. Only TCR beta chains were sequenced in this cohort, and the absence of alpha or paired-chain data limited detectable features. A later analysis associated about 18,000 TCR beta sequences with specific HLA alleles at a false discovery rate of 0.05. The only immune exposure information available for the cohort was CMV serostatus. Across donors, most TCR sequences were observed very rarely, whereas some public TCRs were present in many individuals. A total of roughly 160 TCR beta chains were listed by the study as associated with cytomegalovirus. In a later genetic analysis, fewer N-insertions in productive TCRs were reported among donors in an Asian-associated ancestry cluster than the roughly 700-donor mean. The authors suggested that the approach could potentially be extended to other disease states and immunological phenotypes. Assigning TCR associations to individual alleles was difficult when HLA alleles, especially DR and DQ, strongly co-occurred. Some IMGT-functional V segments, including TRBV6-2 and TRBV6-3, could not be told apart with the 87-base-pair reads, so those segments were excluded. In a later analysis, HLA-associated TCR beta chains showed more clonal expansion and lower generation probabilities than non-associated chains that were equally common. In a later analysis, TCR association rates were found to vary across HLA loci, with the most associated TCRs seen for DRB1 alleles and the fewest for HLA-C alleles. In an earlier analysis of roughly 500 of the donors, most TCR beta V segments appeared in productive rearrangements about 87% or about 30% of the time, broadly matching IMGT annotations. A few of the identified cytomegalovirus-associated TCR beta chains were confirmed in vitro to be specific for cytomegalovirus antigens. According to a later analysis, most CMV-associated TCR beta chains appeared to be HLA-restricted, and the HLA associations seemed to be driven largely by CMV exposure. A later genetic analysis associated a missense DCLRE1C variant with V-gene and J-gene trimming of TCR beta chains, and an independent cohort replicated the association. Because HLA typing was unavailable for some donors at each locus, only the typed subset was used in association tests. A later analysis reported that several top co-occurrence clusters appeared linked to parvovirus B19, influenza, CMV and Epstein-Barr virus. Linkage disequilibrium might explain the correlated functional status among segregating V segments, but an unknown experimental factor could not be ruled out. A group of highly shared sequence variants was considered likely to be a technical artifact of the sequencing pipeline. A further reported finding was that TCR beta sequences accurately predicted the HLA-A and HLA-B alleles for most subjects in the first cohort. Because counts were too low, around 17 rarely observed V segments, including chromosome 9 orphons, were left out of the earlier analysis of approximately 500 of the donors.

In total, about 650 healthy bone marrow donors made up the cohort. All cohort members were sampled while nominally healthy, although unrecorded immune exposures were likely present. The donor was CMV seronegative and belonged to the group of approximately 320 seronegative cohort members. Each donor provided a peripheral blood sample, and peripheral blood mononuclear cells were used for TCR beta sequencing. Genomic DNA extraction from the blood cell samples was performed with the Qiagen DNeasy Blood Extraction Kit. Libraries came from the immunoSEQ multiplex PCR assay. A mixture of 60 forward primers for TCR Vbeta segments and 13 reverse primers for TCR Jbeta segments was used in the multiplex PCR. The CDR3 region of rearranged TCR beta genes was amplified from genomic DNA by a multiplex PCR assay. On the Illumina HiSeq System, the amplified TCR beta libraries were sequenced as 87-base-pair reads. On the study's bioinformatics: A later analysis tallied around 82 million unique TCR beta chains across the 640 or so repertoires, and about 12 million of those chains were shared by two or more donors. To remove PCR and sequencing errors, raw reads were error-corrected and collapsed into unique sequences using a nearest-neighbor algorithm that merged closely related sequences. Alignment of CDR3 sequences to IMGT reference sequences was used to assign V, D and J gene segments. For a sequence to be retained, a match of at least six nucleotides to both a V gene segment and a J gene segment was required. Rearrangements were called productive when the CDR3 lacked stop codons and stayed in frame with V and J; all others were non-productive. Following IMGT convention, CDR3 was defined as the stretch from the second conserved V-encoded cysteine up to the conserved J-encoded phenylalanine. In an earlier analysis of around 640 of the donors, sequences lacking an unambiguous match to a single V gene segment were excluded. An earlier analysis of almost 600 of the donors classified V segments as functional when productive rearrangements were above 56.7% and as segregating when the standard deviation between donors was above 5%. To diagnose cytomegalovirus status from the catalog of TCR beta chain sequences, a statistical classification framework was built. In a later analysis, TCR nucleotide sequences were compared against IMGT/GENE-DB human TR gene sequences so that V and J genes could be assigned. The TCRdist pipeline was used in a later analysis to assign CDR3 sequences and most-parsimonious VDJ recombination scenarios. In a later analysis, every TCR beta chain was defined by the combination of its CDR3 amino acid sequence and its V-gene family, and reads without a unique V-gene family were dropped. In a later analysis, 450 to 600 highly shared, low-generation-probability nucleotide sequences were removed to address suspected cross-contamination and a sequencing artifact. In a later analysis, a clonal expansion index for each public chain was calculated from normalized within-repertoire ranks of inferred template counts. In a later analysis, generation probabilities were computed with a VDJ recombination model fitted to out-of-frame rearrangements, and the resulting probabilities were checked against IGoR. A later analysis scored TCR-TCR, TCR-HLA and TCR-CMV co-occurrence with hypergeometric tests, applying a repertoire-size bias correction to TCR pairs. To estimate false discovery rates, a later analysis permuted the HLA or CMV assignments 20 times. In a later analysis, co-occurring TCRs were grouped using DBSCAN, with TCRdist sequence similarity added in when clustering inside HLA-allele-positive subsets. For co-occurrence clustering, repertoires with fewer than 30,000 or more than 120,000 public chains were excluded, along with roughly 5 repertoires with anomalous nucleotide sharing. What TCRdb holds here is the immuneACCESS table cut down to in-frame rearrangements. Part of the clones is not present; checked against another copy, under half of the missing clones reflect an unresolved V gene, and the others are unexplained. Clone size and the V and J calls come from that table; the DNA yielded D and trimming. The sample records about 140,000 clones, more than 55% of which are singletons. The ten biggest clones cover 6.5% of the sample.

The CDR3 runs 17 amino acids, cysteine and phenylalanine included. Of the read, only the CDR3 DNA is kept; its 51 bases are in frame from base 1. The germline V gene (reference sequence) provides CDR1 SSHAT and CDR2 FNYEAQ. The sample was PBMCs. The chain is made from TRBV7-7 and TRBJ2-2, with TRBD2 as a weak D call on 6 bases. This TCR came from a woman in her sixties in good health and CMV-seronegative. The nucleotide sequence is TGTGCTAGCAGCTTAGGGTCCGGACACCGGGGGACCGGGGAGCTGTTTTTT. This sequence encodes CASSLGSGHRGTGELFF.